Detailed here is one T cell receptor (beta chain). Its antigen is still unknown. The sample holds other DNA sequences that translate to the same CDR3. This CDR3 has 14 residues. CDR1 and CDR2 from the germline V gene are SNHLY and FYNNEI. After removal of 6 bases from V and 2 bases from J, the junction contained 4 bases not matched to a gene. Measured with immunoSEQ multiplex PCR; TCRdb has only the in-frame clones, and not every one. The sample lists 150,000 to 200,000 clones; around 96% were seen once. The sample belongs to a study of cytomegalovirus exposure and HLA in healthy donors. Study findings and constraints: Altogether, around 160 TCR beta chains were recorded as cytomegalovirus-associated. A subsequent analysis found that TCR clusters from the first cohort also tended to co-occur in the roughly 120 validation repertoires, with about 95% of cluster scores above 0.

The sequence was obtained from a woman aged 18-29 years in good health and CMV-seronegative. Sequenced input: PBMCs. J is TRBJ1-2 and V is TRBV2, with 9 bases identical to TRBD1. The CDR3 DNA reads TGTGCCAGCAGCCCGGGACAGGGAAACTATGGCTACACCTTC. As protein: CASSPGQGNYGYTF.